This is a list of T cell receptor beta chains from one sample in a study of T-cell reconstitution after alpha-beta-depleted transplantation in children. TCRdb re-analysed the PCR reads in MiXCR, keeping a single row per CDR3 protein. In the table there are hundreds of thousands of distinct CDR3 sequences, 10% to 15% of which are singletons. The sequenced sample was PBMCs, obtained before TCRalphabeta/CD19-depleted stem cell transplant. The receptors come from a girl aged 2 to 9 with congenital amegakaryocytic thrombocytopenia, due to receive a stem cell transplant. Each CDR3 is given without its conserved first and last residue. A D gene is named only where the DNA matches it firmly.

d_call: .; v_call: TRBV7-8; cdr3_aa: ASSGRRTRSSYNEQF
d_call: .; v_call: TRBV6-5; cdr3_aa: ASSYSSEGGYGYT
d_call: .; v_call: TRBV6-5; cdr3_aa: ASSYVDANTGELF
d_call: .; v_call: TRBV2; cdr3_aa: ASTTSRASSYEQY
d_call: .; v_call: TRBV14; cdr3_aa: ASSPTPGYGYT
d_call: .; v_call: TRBV12-3/TRBV12-4; cdr3_aa: ASSFSANTEAF
d_call: .; v_call: TRBV20-1; cdr3_aa: SANSPGGTHYNEQF
d_call: .; v_call: TRBV20-1; cdr3_aa: SASKAGPYNEQF
d_call: .; v_call: TRBV6-6; cdr3_aa: ASRGFTVDTPK
d_call: TRBD2; v_call: TRBV7-9; cdr3_aa: ASSWGSGRVQGNEQF
d_call: .; v_call: TRBV29-1; cdr3_aa: SPIPQRVGTQY
d_call: TRBD2; v_call: TRBV28; cdr3_aa: ASSLLVLAGSNEQF
d_call: .; v_call: TRBV27; cdr3_aa: ASSSPSSATYEQY
d_call: .; v_call: TRBV5-5; cdr3_aa: ASSYDGRSTGELF
d_call: .; v_call: TRBV3-1; cdr3_aa: ASSQVGTENTEAF
d_call: .; v_call: TRBV5-1; cdr3_aa: ASSAGVGKGDTDTQY
d_call: TRBD2; v_call: TRBV5-1; cdr3_aa: ASSFSGRGMDEQF
d_call: .; v_call: TRBV3-1; cdr3_aa: ASSQDAGFEQY
d_call: TRBD1; v_call: TRBV5-1; cdr3_aa: ASSLVGARQGGDIQY
d_call: .; v_call: TRBV29-1; cdr3_aa: SVGGGLTDTQY
d_call: TRBD2; v_call: TRBV12-3/TRBV12-4; cdr3_aa: ASSQTSGTFSIETQY
d_call: .; v_call: TRBV30; cdr3_aa: AWSAGRYGTEGSDTQY
d_call: TRBD2; v_call: TRBV7-3; cdr3_aa: ASSATSENEQF
d_call: TRBD2; v_call: TRBV29-1; cdr3_aa: SVPSGRGTGELF
d_call: .; v_call: TRBV29-1; cdr3_aa: SVSGDAGNEQF
d_call: .; v_call: TRBV20-1; cdr3_aa: SARAPAPNTGELF
d_call: .; v_call: TRBV5-1; cdr3_aa: ASSGVQETQY
d_call: .; v_call: TRBV20-1; cdr3_aa: SAPRLSALNEQF
d_call: TRBD1; v_call: TRBV5-1; cdr3_aa: ASSLKFTGGTEAF
d_call: .; v_call: TRBV28; cdr3_aa: AISDTTKEKLF
d_call: .; v_call: TRBV29-1; cdr3_aa: SAKSGNEKLF